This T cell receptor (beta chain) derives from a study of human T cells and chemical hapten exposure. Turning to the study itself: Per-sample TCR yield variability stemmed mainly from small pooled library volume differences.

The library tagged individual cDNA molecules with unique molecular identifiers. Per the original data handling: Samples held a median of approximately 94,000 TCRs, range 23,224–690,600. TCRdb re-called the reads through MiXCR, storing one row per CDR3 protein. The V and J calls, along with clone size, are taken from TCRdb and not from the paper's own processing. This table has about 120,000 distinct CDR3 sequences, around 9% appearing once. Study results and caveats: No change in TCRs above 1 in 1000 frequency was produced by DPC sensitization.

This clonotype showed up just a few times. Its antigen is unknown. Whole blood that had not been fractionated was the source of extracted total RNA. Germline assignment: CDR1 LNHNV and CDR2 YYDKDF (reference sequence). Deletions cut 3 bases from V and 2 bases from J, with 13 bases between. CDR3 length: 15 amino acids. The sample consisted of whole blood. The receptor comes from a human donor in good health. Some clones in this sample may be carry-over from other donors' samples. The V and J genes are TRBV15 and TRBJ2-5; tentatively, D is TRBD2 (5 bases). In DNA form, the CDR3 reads TGTGCCACCAGCAGCGGCGGGCAGCTGCAAGAGACCCAGTACTTC. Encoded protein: CATSSGGQLQETQYF.